Each of the 21 T cell receptor beta chains below was sequenced from the same sample in a study of blood T cell repertoires in COVID-19. Profiled with immunoSEQ multiplex PCR; TCRdb holds only in-frame clones, not every one. The sample holds around 90,000 clones, 80% to 90% seen once. Sequenced input: peripheral blood. These receptors all come from a human donor in a cohort sampled during active COVID-19.

This chain links TRBV6-4 with TRBJ1-1, with D hard to call. Germline CDR1 is MRHNA and CDR2 is SNTAGT. V gave up 3 bases and J gave up 5 bases, with 13 bases separating them. The CDR3 covers 14 residues. CDR3 bases: TGTGCCAGCAGTGAACGCGGGGAGGTGACTGAAGCTTTCTTT. Its translation is CASSERGEVTEAFF.

This chain links TRBV5-4 with TRBJ2-5; 8 nucleotides match TRBD2. J lost 5 bases, V lost 0 bases, and 9 bases had no gene match. The CDR3 runs to 16 residues. Germline V CDR1 and CDR2: SGHNT, YYREEE (reference sequence). The CDR3 spells CASSLARGGQLETQYF. CDR3 bases: TGTGCCAGCAGCTTGGCTCGGGGGGGGCAATTGGAGACCCAGTACTTC.

V is TRBV15 and J is TRBJ1-1; D call uncertain. This CDR3 comprises 14 residues. From germline, CDR1 is LNHNV and CDR2 YYDKDF (reference sequence). The V end was cut by 8 bases, the J end by 1 base, with 14 bases between. CDR3 loop: CATLRPSGNTEAFF. CDR3 sequence (DNA): TGTGCCACCCTTAGACCTAGCGGGAACACTGAAGCTTTCTTT.

The chain carries TRBV18 and TRBJ1-1; D gene ambiguous. This CDR3 contains 16 residues. Looked up from germline, CDR1 is KGHSH and CDR2 is LQKENI. The V gene lost 5 bases and the J gene lost 4 bases, with 20 bases spanning the gap. CDR3 amino acids: CASSSRASVAGTEAFF. As DNA, the CDR3 is TGTGCCAGCTCATCAAGGGCGTCGGTCGCGGGCACTGAAGCTTTCTTT.

The J gene is TRBJ2-2, the V gene TRBV27, with D possibly being TRBD1 (6 bases). CDR1 and CDR2 (germline): MNHEY, SMNVEV (reference sequence). The CDR3 totals 17 residues. V was cut by 0 bases and J by 2 bases, with 13 bases left in between. This chain's CDR3 is CASSLSRGVGNTGELFF. The DNA for the CDR3 is TGTGCCAGCAGTTTATCCAGGGGCGTAGGTAACACCGGGGAGCTGTTTTTT.

The gene calls are TRBV4-2 and TRBJ2-7, with a possible D match to TRBD1 (7 bases). CDR1 and CDR2 (germline): LGHNA, YNFKEQ. The CDR3 is 13 residues long. V lost 6 bases, J lost 4 bases, and 13 bases lay in between. The CDR3 region is CASSRQGGYEQYF. Written as DNA, the CDR3 is TGTGCCAGCAGTCGACAGGGAGGTTACGAGCAGTACTTC.

The V call is TRBV7-9, the J call TRBJ2-7; 10 bases are a match to TRBD2. The V gene's germline CDR1 is SEHNR and CDR2 FQNEAQ (reference sequence). J lost 1 base, V lost 5 bases, and 8 bases had no gene match. This CDR3 has 16 amino acids. This CDR3 reads CASSIETSGSSYEQYF. As DNA, the CDR3 is TGTGCCAGCAGCATCGAGACTAGCGGGTCATCCTACGAGCAGTACTTC.

This sequence joins TRBV6-5 and TRBJ1-1, with 8 positions matching TRBD1. Unmatched junction bases numbered 5, after V lost 1 base and J lost 1 base. Germline assignment: CDR1 MNHEY and CDR2 SVGAGI. This CDR3 has 16 residues. The CDR3 nucleotides read TGTGCCAGCAGTTACTTGTCCAGGGGGCGGAACACTGAAGCTTTCTTT. Translated, it gives CASSYLSRGRNTEAFF.

The rearrangement joins TRBV4-1 to TRBJ1-4, with TRBD1 identical over 8 bases. Trimming removed 4 bases from V and 2 bases from J; junction bases left unmatched: 9. This CDR3 is 17 amino acids long. Germline lookup yields CDR1 MGHRA and CDR2 YSYEKL. The CDR3 DNA sequence: TGCGCCAGCAGCCTAGTTCAGGGGGCGTTGACTAATGAAAAACTGTTTTTT. It specifies CASSLVQGALTNEKLFF.

This sequence joins TRBV5-4 and TRBJ2-3, with 7 bases aligning to TRBD2. The CDR3 spans 16 residues. Per germline, CDR1 SGHNT and CDR2 YYREEE (reference sequence). Unmatched junction bases numbered 8, after V lost 4 bases and J lost 0 bases. The CDR3, as DNA: TGTGCCAGCAGCGCCGCGACTAGCAGAAGCACAGATACGCAGTATTTT. It is translated as CASSAATSRSTDTQYF.

The chain joins TRBV24-1 to TRBJ2-2; 8 bases align to TRBD1. The germline CDR1 and CDR2 sequences are KGHDR and SFDVKD. There are 14 residues in the CDR3. The V and J ends lost 5 bases and 4 bases, in that order; junction bases with no gene match: 2. CDR3 bases: TGTGCCACCAGTGGGACAGGGTTCACCGGGGAGCTGTTTTTT. Its protein product is CATSGTGFTGELFF.

V and J are TRBV11-2 and TRBJ1-2; no reliable D call. The CDR3 is 12 amino acids. The germline CDR1 and CDR2 sequences are SGHAT and FQNNGV. V was pared by 3 bases and J by 7 bases, with 9 bases between. The CDR3 DNA reads TGTGCCAGCAGCTTCCAGGCGGGTGGCTACACCTTC. Protein: CASSFQAGGYTF.

This clone was counted a few times. The CDR3 sequence is CASSLWQGNQPQHF. The CDR3 DNA reads as TGTGCCAGCAGCTTATGGCAGGGCAATCAGCCCCAGCATTTT. The V and J genes are TRBV7-2 and TRBJ1-5; D is undetermined. The V and J ends lost 2 bases and 2 bases respectively, with 7 bases between them. CDR3 length: 14 residues. Germline-derived CDR1 and CDR2 are SGHTA and FQGNSA. Full variable domain (remainder filled in from reference TRBV7-2 and TRBJ1-5): GAGVSQSPSNKVTEKGKDVELRCDPISGHTALYWYRQSLGQGLEFLIYFQGNSAPDKSGLPSDRFSAERTGGSVSTLTIQRTQQEDSAVYLCASSLWQGNQPQHFGDGTRLSIL.

This clone was recorded a few times. This chain links TRBV4-3 with TRBJ2-2; D is unclear. CDR1 is LGHNA and CDR2 is YSLEER in the germline V gene. Trimming removed 1 base from V and 6 bases from J, with 6 bases in between. This CDR3 is built from 13 residues. The CDR3 coding sequence is TGCGCCAGCAGCCAAGTTCCGGCCGGGGAGCTGTTTTTT. Its protein product is CASSQVPAGELFF.

V is TRBV24-1 and J is TRBJ1-5; D may be TRBD1 (6 bases). The CDR3 runs 13 residues. Germline V lookup: CDR1 KGHDR, CDR2 SFDVKD. With 9 bases removed from V and 4 bases from J, the gap between germline ends came to 12 bases. CDR3 DNA: TGTGCCACCGCCCTGGGGGCGAATCAGCCCCAGCATTTT. It codes for CATALGANQPQHF.

The chain has TRBV7-3 and TRBJ2-2; 7 nucleotides line up with TRBD1. This CDR3 is built from 15 residues. Germline assignment: CDR1 SGHTA and CDR2 FQGTGA. J lost 5 bases, V lost 5 bases, and 8 bases had no gene match. The CDR3 DNA is TGTGCCAGCAGCCCCCGCCCCAGGGGGACCGGGGAGCTGTTTTTT. Protein: CASSPRPRGTGELFF.

The V gene is TRBV5-6, the J gene TRBJ2-1; TRBD2 matches 9 bases. This CDR3 spans 15 amino acids. Germline CDR1 SGHDT, CDR2 YYEEEE. The V and J ends lost 3 bases and 7 bases, in that order; junction bases with no gene match: 8. The CDR3 sequence is CASSSYSGRGNEQFF. The CDR3 DNA reads as TGTGCCAGCAGCTCCTATAGCGGGAGAGGAAATGAGCAGTTCTTC.

The V call is TRBV2, the J call TRBJ2-3, with TRBD2 matching 7 bases. The length of the CDR3 is 15 residues. V gave up 3 bases and J gave up 2 bases; unmatched junction bases: 5. In germline, CDR1 is SNHLY, CDR2 FYNNEI. CDR3: CASSDWGGDTDTQYF. CDR3 bases: TGTGCCAGCAGTGATTGGGGGGGTGACACAGATACGCAGTATTTT.

The rearrangement links TRBV10-3 to TRBJ2-1, with TRBD2 identical over 8 bases. V trimming: 4 bases; J trimming: 7 bases; junction bases outside the gene matches: 9. The CDR3 is 15 amino acids. The germline gives CDR1 ENHRY, CDR2 SYGVKD. CDR3 DNA: TGTGCCATCAGTGCACGGGGGGGGCCAGGAAATGAGCAGTTCTTC. This translates into CAISARGGPGNEQFF.

V gene TRBV7-2 combines with J gene TRBJ2-5; 7 bases are shared with TRBD1. After removal of 5 bases from V and 5 bases from J, the junction contained 5 bases not matched to a gene. The CDR3 contains 13 residues. Germline loops: CDR1 SGHTA, CDR2 FQGNSA. CDR3 amino acids: CASSSSGGETQYF. CDR3 coding DNA: TGTGCCAGCAGCAGCTCAGGGGGTGAGACCCAGTACTTC.

This clone was found a few times. This specimen includes other DNA sequences encoding the same CDR3. The V and J genes are TRBV5-1 and TRBJ1-2, with D unresolved. This CDR3 is 14 amino acids long. Per the germline V gene, CDR1 is SGHRS and CDR2 is YFSETQ. V was shortened by 0 bases and J by 2 bases, with 8 bases between the two germline ends. The CDR3 spells CASSLGGENYGYTF. The CDR3 DNA sequence: TGCGCCAGCAGCTTGGGCGGGGAGAACTATGGCTACACCTTC.